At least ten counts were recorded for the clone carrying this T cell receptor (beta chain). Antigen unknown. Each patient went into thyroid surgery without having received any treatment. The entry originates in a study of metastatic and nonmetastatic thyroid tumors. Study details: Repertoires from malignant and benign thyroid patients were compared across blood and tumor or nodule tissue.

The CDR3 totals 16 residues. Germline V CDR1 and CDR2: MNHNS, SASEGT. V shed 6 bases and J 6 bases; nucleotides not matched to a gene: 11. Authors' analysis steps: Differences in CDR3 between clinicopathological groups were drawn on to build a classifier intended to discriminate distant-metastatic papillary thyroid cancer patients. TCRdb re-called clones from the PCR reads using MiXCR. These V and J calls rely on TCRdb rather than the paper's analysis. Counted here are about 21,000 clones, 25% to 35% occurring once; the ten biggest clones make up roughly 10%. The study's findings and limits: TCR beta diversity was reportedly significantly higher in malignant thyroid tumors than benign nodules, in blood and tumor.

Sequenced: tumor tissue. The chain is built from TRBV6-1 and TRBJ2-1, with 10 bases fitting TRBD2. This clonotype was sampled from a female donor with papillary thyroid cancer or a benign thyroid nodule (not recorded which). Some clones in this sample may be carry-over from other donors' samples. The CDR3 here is CASRRGGSGRANEQFF. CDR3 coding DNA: TGTGCCAGCAGGAGAGGAGGGAGCGGGAGGGCCAATGAGCAGTTCTTC.